Below, 20 T cell receptor beta chains from the same sample are listed, as sequenced in a study of cytomegalovirus exposure and HLA in healthy donors. The data were produced by immunoSEQ multiplex PCR, yet TCRdb's version contains in-frame clones alone and is incomplete. The sample records some 220,000 clones, about 93% being singletons. The sample taken for sequencing was PBMCs. Source of these receptors: a woman younger than 35 in good health and CMV-seronegative.

The rearrangement uses TRBV9 and TRBJ1-2; the D is unclear. The CDR3 loop spans 12 amino acids. V was cut by 1 base and J by 6 bases, with 7 bases left in between. In germline, CDR1 is SGDLS, CDR2 YYNGEE. The CDR3 region has the DNA TGTGCCAGCAGCGTACTTGTTGATGGCTACACCTTC. It translates to CASSVLVDGYTF.

CDR3 sequence: CASSYAGQGLSEQFF. The CDR3, as DNA: TGTGCCAGCAGTTACGCGGGACAGGGATTGAGTGAGCAGTTCTTC. The V gene is TRBV6-5, the J gene TRBJ2-1; TRBD1 matches 9 bases. The CDR3 is made up of 15 amino acids. The junction had 8 bases not matched to a gene; V was cut back by 2 bases and J by 9 bases. Germline V gives CDR1 MNHEY, CDR2 SVGAGI.

V and J are TRBV27 and TRBJ1-2; D not certain. CDR1 is MNHEY, CDR2 SMNVEV, per germline (reference sequence). The CDR3 loop spans 14 amino acids. Between the trimmed V and J ends, which lost 0 bases and 4 bases, there was a span of 9 bases. Here the CDR3 DNA reads TGTGCCAGCAGTTTATCGTGGAGGCGCTATGGCTACACCTTC. As protein: CASSLSWRRYGYTF.

V and J are TRBV5-1 and TRBJ2-7, with 12 bases aligning to TRBD2. The CDR3 totals 17 residues. The V segment lost 3 bases and the J segment 7 bases; nucleotides outside the gene matches: 14. Germline V CDR1 and CDR2: SGHRS, YFSETQ. CDR3 bases: TGCGCCAGCAGCTCATCTCCAGCGGCTAGCGGGGGGGTGGAGCAGTACTTC. Residues: CASSSSPAASGGVEQYF.

The V and J genes are TRBV11-2 and TRBJ2-5, with 9 bases that match TRBD2. This CDR3 comprises 14 residues. Germline V lookup: CDR1 SGHAT, CDR2 FQNNGV. Trimming cost V 1 base and J 3 bases; bases outside gene matches: 0. CDR3: CASSLGLAEETQYF. CDR3 sequence (DNA): TGTGCCAGCAGCTTAGGACTAGCGGAAGAGACCCAGTACTTC. The whole variable domain, filled in from reference TRBV11-2 and TRBJ2-5, reads EAGVAQSPRYKIIEKRQSVAFWCNPISGHATLYWYQQILGQGPKLLIQFQNNGVVDDSQLPKDRFSAERLKGVDSTLKIQPAKLEDSAVYLCASSLGLAEETQYFGPGTRLLVL.

The chain combines TRBV9 with TRBJ2-1; D may be TRBD2 (5 bases). Germline CDR1 reads SGDLS; CDR2 reads YYNGEE. This CDR3 comprises 15 residues. V lost 3 bases and J 4 bases, leaving 14 bases between the germline ends. As DNA, the CDR3 is TGTGCCAGCAGCGCCCCGCCGGGAACGTACAATGAGCAGTTCTTC. Amino acids: CASSAPPGTYNEQFF.

This clone was counted once. The CDR3 is CAIGDRGETQYF. CDR3 DNA sequence: TGTGCCATCGGGGACAGGGGTGAGACCCAGTACTTC. V gene TRBV10-3 combines with J gene TRBJ2-5, with 10 bases matching TRBD1. CDR1 is ENHRY, CDR2 SYGVKD, per germline. This CDR3 is 12 amino acids long. The junction had 2 bases not matched to a gene; V was cut back by 8 bases and J by 5 bases.

The V call is TRBV6-6, the J call TRBJ2-7, with a tentative D call TRBD2 (5 bases). Trimming took 10 bases from V and 2 from J, leaving 15 bases between them. CDR3 size: 13 residues. Germline assignment: CDR1 MNHNY and CDR2 SVGAGI (reference sequence). CDR3 residues: CATAGLKTYEQYF. As DNA, the CDR3 is TGTGCCACCGCCGGACTGAAAACCTACGAGCAGTACTTC.

The sample holds one count of this clone. The chain joins TRBV27 to TRBJ2-6; a possible D gene is TRBD1 (6 bases). The CDR3 spans 16 residues. The germline CDR1 and CDR2 sequences are MNHEY and SMNVEV (reference sequence). V was shortened by 6 bases and J by 0 bases, with 12 bases between the two germline ends. The CDR3 DNA reads as TGTGCCAGCAGAACTACAGGGTTCTCTGGGGCCAACGTCCTGACTTTC. It is translated as CASRTTGFSGANVLTF.

The rearrangement uses TRBV9 and TRBJ2-1; D might be TRBD2 (5 bases). The V end lost 4 bases, the J end lost 2 bases, and 16 bases lay between the germline ends. The CDR3 totals 16 residues. Germline lookup yields CDR1 SGDLS and CDR2 YYNGEE. The CDR3 loop reads CASSIRGQITYNEQFF. Written as DNA, the CDR3 is TGTGCCAGCAGCATCCGAGGGCAGATAACCTACAATGAGCAGTTCTTC.

To note about this clone: The junction and the germline gene differ at one end; a read error may be behind it. The chain carries TRBV20-1 and TRBJ2-7; D is uncertain. The CDR3 sequence is 9 residues long. Germline values: CDR1 DFQATT, CDR2 SNEGSKA (reference sequence). Written as DNA, the CDR3 is TGCAGTGCTGCGAGAGTCTCCGTCTTC. Its translation is CSAARVSVF.

The chain uses TRBV30 and TRBJ2-7; D is unresolved. Trimming shortened V by 0 bases and J by 6 bases, and 9 bases separated the two germline ends. This CDR3 has 12 amino acids. CDR1 is GTSNPN and CDR2 is SVGIG in the germline V gene (reference sequence). CDR3 nucleotide sequence: TGTGCCTGGAGTGTACGAGGTGGCGAGCAGTACTTC. This sequence encodes CAWSVRGGEQYF.

J is TRBJ1-5 and V is TRBV19; unclear D gene. Trimming shortened V by 5 bases and J by 4 bases, and 12 bases separated the two germline ends. Germline CDR1 is LNHDA and CDR2 is SQIVND (reference sequence). This CDR3 comprises 14 residues. CDR3 DNA: TGTGCCAGTAGTTTATGGAGTACGAATCAGCCCCAGCATTTT. This sequence encodes CASSLWSTNQPQHF.

This chain connects TRBV7-3 to TRBJ1-6; 8 nucleotides agree with TRBD1. The V gene end was trimmed by 3 bases and the J gene end by 7 bases; junction bases not matched to a gene: 5. Germline V gene data show CDR1 as SGHTA and CDR2 as FQGTGA. The CDR3 has 15 amino acids. The DNA for the CDR3 is TGTGCCAGCAGCTTCGGGACAGGAACGAATTCACCCCTCCACTTT. This translates into CASSFGTGTNSPLHF.

This CDR3 reads CASSLGRGNQPQHF. The CDR3 region has the DNA TGTGCCAGCAGCTTAGGCCGGGGAAATCAGCCCCAGCATTTT. This rearrangement joins TRBV7-2 to TRBJ1-5; D gene ambiguous. In germline, CDR1 is SGHTA, CDR2 FQGNSA. The CDR3 spans 14 residues. V dropped 1 base and J dropped 4 bases, with 8 bases sitting between them.

The rearrangement links TRBV6-1 to TRBJ2-2; D may be TRBD2 (7 bases). The CDR3 extends over 13 amino acids. Trimming took off 6 bases at V and 10 bases at J, with 15 bases between the two ends. Germline CDR1 is MNHNS and CDR2 is SASEGT. The CDR3 spells CASRQGGGLELFF. DNA of the CDR3: TGTGCCAGCAGACAAGGGGGGGGCTTGGAGCTGTTTTTT.

The CDR3 sequence: CASSEQSQETQYF. CDR3 bases: TGTGCCAGCAGTGAACAGTCGCAAGAGACCCAGTACTTC. The chain recombines TRBV6-1 with TRBJ2-5; D gene unclear. Germline lookup yields CDR1 MNHNS and CDR2 SASEGT. V was clipped by 2 bases and J by 2 bases, with 6 bases between them. There are 13 residues in the CDR3.

V gene TRBV2 combines with J gene TRBJ1-3; TRBD1 aligns across 10 bases. Germline CDR1 reads SNHLY; CDR2 reads FYNNEI. The CDR3 loop spans 16 amino acids. After removal of 3 bases from V and 3 bases from J, the junction contained 5 bases not matched to a gene. CDR3 in DNA: TGTGCCAGCAGTGAGAGCGGACAGGGGGTTGGAAACACCATATATTTT. Translation gives CASSESGQGVGNTIYF.

This chain joins TRBV18 and TRBJ2-1; a possible D gene is TRBD2 (5 bases). CDR3 length equals 14 residues. V was shortened by 4 bases and J by 8 bases, with 15 bases between the two germline ends. The germline gives CDR1 KGHSH, CDR2 LQKENI. In DNA, the CDR3 is TGTGCCAGCTCACAAACCGGGGAGAGGGATGAGCAGTTCTTC. It translates to CASSQTGERDEQFF.

This clone was counted once. The chain uses TRBV11-3 and TRBJ2-3, with 7 nucleotides matching TRBD2. The CDR3 has 15 residues. V was clipped by 5 bases and J by 2 bases; unmatched bases: 7. Germline CDR1 reads SGHNT; CDR2 reads YENEEA. CDR3: CASSTLGGITDTQYF. CDR3 nucleotides: TGTGCCAGCAGCACCCTCGGGGGGATCACAGATACGCAGTATTTT.